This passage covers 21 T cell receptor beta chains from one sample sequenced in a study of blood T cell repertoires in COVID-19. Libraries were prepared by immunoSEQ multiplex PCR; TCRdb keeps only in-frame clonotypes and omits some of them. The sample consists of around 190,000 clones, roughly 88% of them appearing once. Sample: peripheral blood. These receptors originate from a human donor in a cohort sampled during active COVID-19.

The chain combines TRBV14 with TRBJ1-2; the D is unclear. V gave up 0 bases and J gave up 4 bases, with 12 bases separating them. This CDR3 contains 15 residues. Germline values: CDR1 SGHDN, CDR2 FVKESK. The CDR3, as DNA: TGTGCCAGCAGCCAAGATCGAGGGTTCGGCTATGGCTACACCTTC. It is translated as CASSQDRGFGYGYTF.

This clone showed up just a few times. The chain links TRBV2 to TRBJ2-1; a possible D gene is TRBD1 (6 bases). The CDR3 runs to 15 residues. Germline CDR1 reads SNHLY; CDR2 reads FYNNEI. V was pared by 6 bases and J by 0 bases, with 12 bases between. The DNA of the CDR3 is TGTGCCAGCAGATCCGGACAGAACTCCTACAATGAGCAGTTCTTC. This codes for CASRSGQNSYNEQFF.

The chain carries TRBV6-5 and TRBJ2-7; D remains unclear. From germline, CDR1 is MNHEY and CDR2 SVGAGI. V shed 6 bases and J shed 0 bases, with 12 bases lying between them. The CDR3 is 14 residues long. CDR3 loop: CASRSTASSYEQYF. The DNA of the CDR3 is TGTGCCAGCAGGTCGACGGCTAGCTCCTACGAGCAGTACTTC.

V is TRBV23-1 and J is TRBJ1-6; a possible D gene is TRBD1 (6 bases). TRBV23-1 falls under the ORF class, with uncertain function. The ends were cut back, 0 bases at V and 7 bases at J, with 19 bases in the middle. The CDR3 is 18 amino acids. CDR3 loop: CASSQSLRGAGVNSPLHF. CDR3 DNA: TGCGCCAGCAGTCAATCTTTGAGGGGTGCAGGGGTAAATTCACCCCTCCACTTT.

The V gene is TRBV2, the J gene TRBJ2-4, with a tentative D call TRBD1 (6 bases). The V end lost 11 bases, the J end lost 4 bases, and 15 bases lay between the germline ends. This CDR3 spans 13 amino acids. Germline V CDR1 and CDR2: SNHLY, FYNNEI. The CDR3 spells CAGNTDSKNIQYF. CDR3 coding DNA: TGTGCCGGAAATACGGACAGTAAAAACATTCAGTACTTC.

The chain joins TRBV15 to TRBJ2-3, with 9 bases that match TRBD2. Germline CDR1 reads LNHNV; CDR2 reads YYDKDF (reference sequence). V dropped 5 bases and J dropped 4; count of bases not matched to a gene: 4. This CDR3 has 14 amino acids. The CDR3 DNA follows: TGTGCCACCAGCTTAGCGGGAGTCGCAGATACGCAGTATTTT. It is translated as CATSLAGVADTQYF. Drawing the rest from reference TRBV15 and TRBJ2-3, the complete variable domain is DAMVIQNPRYQVTQFGKPVTLSCSQTLNHNVMYWYQQKSSQAPKLLFHYYDKDFNNEADTPDNFQSRRPNTSFCFLDIRSPGLGDTAMYLCATSLAGVADTQYFGPGTRLTVL.

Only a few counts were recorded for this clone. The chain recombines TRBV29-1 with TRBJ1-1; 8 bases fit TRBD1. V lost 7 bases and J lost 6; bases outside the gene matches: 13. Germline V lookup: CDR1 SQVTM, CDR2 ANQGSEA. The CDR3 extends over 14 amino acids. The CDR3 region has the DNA TGCAGCGCCCGGGCAGGGGGCCCGAGGCCTGAAGCTTTCTTT. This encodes CSARAGGPRPEAFF.

In DNA, the CDR3 is TGCGCCAGCAGCTTGGGACTACCACGGGGCGAGCAGTACTTC. Translation: CASSLGLPRGEQYF. The rearrangement uses TRBV5-1 and TRBJ2-7; D is perhaps TRBD2 (5 bases). Germline V gene lookup returns CDR1 SGHRS and CDR2 YFSETQ. The CDR3 consists of 14 residues. V was clipped by 0 bases and J by 6 bases, with 13 bases between them.

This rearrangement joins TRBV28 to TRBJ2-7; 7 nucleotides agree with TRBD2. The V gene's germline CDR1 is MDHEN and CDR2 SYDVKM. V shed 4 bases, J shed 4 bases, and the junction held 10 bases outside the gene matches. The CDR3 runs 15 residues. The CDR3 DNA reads TGTGCCAGCAGTTCTCCGGGGGGAATGGTTTACGAGCAGTACTTC. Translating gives CASSSPGGMVYEQYF.

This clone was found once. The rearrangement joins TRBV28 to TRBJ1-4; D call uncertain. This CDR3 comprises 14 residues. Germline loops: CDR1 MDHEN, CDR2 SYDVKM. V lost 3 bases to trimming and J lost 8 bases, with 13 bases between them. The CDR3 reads CASSLVIRGEKLFF. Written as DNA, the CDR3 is TGTGCCAGCAGTTTGGTCATACGGGGAGAAAAACTGTTTTTT.

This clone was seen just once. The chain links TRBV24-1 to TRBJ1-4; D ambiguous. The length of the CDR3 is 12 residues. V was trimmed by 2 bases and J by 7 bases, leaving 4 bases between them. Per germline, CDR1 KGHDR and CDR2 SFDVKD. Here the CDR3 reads CATSDWSEKLFF. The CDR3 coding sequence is TGTGCCACCAGTGATTGGAGTGAAAAACTGTTTTTT.

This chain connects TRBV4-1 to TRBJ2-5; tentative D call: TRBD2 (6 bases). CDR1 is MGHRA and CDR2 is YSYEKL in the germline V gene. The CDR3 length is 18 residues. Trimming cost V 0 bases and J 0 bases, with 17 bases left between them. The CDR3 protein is CASSQDSAGTWYQETQYF. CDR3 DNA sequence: TGCGCCAGCAGCCAAGATTCTGCGGGAACATGGTACCAAGAGACCCAGTACTTC.

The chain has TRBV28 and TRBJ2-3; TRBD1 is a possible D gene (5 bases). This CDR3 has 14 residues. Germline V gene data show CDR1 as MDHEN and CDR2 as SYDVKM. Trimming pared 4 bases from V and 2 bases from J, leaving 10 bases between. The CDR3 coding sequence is TGTGCCAGCAGTTCCCCGACAGTCACAGATACGCAGTATTTT. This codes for CASSSPTVTDTQYF.

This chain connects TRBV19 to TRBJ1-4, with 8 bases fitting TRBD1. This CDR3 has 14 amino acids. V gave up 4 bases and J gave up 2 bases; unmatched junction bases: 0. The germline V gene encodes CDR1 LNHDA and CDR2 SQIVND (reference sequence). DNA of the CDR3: TGTGCCAGTAGTAGACAGGGGACTAATGAAAAACTGTTTTTT. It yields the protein CASSRQGTNEKLFF.

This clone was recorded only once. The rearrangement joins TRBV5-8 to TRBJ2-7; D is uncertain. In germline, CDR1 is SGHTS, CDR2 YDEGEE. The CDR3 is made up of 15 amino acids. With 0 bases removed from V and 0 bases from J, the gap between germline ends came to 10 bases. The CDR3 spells CASSLEPPGSYEQYF. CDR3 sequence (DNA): TGTGCCAGCAGCTTGGAGCCGCCAGGCTCCTACGAGCAGTACTTC.

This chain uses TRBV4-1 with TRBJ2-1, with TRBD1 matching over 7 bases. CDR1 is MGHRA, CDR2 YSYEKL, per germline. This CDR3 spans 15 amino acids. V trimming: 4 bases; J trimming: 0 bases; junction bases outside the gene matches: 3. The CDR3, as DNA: TGCGCCAGCAGCCGGGGACAGAGCTCCTACAATGAGCAGTTCTTC. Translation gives CASSRGQSSYNEQFF.

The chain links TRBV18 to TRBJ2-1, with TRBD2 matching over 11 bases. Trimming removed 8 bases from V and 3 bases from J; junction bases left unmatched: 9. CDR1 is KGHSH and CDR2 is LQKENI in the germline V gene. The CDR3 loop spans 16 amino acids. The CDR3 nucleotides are TGTGCCAGCCTACTAGCTGGGACTAGCGGCTACAATGAGCAGTTCTTC. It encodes CASLLAGTSGYNEQFF.

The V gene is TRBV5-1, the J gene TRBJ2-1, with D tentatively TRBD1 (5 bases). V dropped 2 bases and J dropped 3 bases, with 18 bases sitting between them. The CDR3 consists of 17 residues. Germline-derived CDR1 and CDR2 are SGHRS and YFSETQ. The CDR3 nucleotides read TGCGCCAGCAGCTTAACTCTCCGAGACAGCAACTACAATGAGCAGTTCTTC. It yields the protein CASSLTLRDSNYNEQFF.

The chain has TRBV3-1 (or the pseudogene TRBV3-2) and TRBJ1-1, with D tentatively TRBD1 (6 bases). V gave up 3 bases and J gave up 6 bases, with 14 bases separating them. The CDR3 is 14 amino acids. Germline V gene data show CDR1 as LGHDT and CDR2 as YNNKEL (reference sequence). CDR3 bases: TGTGCCAGCAGCCAGGGAAGGGGGGGACCTGAAGCTTTCTTT. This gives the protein CASSQGRGGPEAFF.

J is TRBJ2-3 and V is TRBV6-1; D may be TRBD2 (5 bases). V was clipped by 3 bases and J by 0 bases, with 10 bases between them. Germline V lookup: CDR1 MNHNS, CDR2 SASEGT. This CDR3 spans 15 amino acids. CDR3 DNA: TGTGCCAGCAGTGATCGGGGAAGAAGCACAGATACGCAGTATTTT. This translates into CASSDRGRSTDTQYF.

The CDR3 sequence: CASSIILRGNNQPQHF. The CDR3 bases are TGTGCCAGTAGTATTATACTGAGAGGGAACAATCAGCCCCAGCATTTT. The J gene is TRBJ1-5, the V gene TRBV19; D unclear. Germline values: CDR1 LNHDA, CDR2 SQIVND (reference sequence). This CDR3 is built from 16 residues. The V and J ends lost 3 bases and 3 bases respectively, with 15 bases between them.